The 14 T cell receptor beta chains below come from one sample, sequenced in a study of CD8 T cells in ankylosing spondylitis. TCRdb reprocessed the 5' RACE reads with MiXCR, giving one entry per CDR3 protein. The sample lists 200,000 to 250,000 distinct CDR3 sequences, about 11% occurring once. Sequencing was carried out using blood, either unsorted or a sorted T cell fraction (not recorded which). Source of these receptors: a male donor with ankylosing spondylitis or in good health (not recorded which).

This clonotype was picked up many times. As DNA, the CDR3 is TGCGCCAGCAGCGAATGGACTGGAAACACCATATATTTT. Translating it yields CASSEWTGNTIYF. V gene TRBV5-1 combines with J gene TRBJ1-3; D is uncertain. This CDR3 region has 13 residues. Trimming stripped 4 bases from V and 2 bases from J, with 7 bases between. CDR1 is SGHRS and CDR2 is YFSETQ in the germline V gene.

There are many counts of this clonotype. The rearrangement uses TRBV11-2 and TRBJ1-5; D is unclear. The CDR3 consists of 14 residues. The V and J ends lost 5 bases and 6 bases respectively, with 14 bases between them. In germline, CDR1 is SGHAT, CDR2 FQNNGV. The CDR3: CASSPDPTFQPQHF. CDR3 DNA: TGTGCCAGCAGCCCAGATCCAACCTTTCAGCCCCAGCATTTT.

V and J are TRBV15 and TRBJ1-6, with D hard to call. This CDR3 has 15 amino acids. The germline V and J ends were trimmed by 1 base and 4 bases, with 8 bases remaining between them. CDR1 is LNHNV and CDR2 is YYDKDF in the germline V gene (reference sequence). The CDR3 coding sequence is TGTGCCACCAGCAGAGGGCTACAGTATAATTCACCCCTCCACTTT. This sequence encodes CATSRGLQYNSPLHF.

V and J are TRBV5-1 and TRBJ2-5; maybe TRBD2 (7 bases). The germline CDR1 and CDR2 sequences are SGHRS and YFSETQ. Trimming removed 4 bases from V and 3 bases from J, with 19 bases in between. This CDR3 contains 16 residues. Written as DNA, the CDR3 is TGCGCCAGCAGCCCCCCCCTGAGGGGGGGGGAAGAGACCCAGTACTTC. Protein product: CASSPPLRGGEETQYF.

This clonotype has at least ten counts. V gene TRBV5-1 combines with J gene TRBJ2-3; the D is unclear. Germline CDR1 reads SGHRS; CDR2 reads YFSETQ. The V end was cut by 4 bases, the J end by 1 base, with 16 bases between. The CDR3 spans 16 residues. Here the CDR3 reads CASSPADGRGTDTQYF. CDR3 DNA: TGCGCCAGCAGCCCGGCCGATGGGCGAGGCACAGATACGCAGTATTTT.

The gene calls are TRBV4-2 and TRBJ2-3; D is perhaps TRBD2 (6 bases). CDR1 and CDR2 (germline): LGHNA, YNFKEQ. This CDR3 spans 17 amino acids. Trimming pared 0 bases from V and 0 bases from J, leaving 13 bases between. CDR3 loop: CASSQETDYSSTDTQYF. DNA of the CDR3: TGTGCCAGCAGCCAAGAAACGGACTACTCTAGCACAGATACGCAGTATTTT.

This clonotype was detected many times. This chain links TRBV5-1 with TRBJ2-5, with D possibly being TRBD2 (6 bases). There are 15 residues in the CDR3. Germline CDR1 reads SGHRS; CDR2 reads YFSETQ. Trimming cost V 4 bases and J 2 bases, with 15 bases left between them. The CDR3, as DNA: TGCGCCAGCAGCGGAACGGGACTCCCACAAGAGACCCAGTACTTC. The encoded protein is CASSGTGLPQETQYF.

This clonotype was counted only a few times. With a much larger clone just one base away, this may be a read error. This chain uses TRBV12-3 or TRBV12-4 with TRBJ1-2; D is unclear. This CDR3 has 12 amino acids. CDR3 DNA sequence: TGTGCCAGCAGTCCGGGGTACTATGGCGACACCTTC. It translates to CASSPGYYGDTF.

There are a few counts of this clonotype. The chain couples TRBV18 to TRBJ2-1; 9 nucleotides line up with TRBD2. Germline CDR1 KGHSH, CDR2 LQKENI. This CDR3 contains 15 residues. V gave up 1 base and J gave up 6 bases; unmatched junction bases: 4. The CDR3 loop reads CASSPLAGEGNEQFF. The CDR3 DNA reads as TGTGCCAGCTCACCACTAGCGGGGGAGGGCAATGAGCAGTTCTTC.

As DNA, the CDR3 is TGCGCCAGCCATCCTCGGGAAAAATCCGGGAGTTACGAGCAGTACTTC. This gives the protein CASHPREKSGSYEQYF. V is TRBV5-1 and J is TRBJ2-7; D possibly corresponds to TRBD2 (6 bases). CDR1 is SGHRS and CDR2 is YFSETQ in the germline V gene. V was cut by 7 bases and J by 4 bases, with 24 bases left in between. The CDR3 runs to 16 residues.

This clonotype was detected ten times or more. This sequence joins TRBV29-1 and TRBJ2-3; D uncertain. CDR3 size: 17 residues. Germline CDR1 SQVTM, CDR2 ANQGSEA. The germline V and J ends were trimmed by 0 bases and 3 bases, with 19 bases remaining between them. CDR3: CSVEDMASTLRTDTQYF. The CDR3 DNA reads as TGCAGCGTTGAAGATATGGCGAGCACTCTTCGGACAGATACGCAGTATTTT.

The chain carries TRBV5-1 and TRBJ2-5; D is perhaps TRBD1 (6 bases). Trimming took 4 bases from V and 0 from J, leaving 16 bases between them. The CDR3 is 16 residues long. Germline CDR1 is SGHRS and CDR2 is YFSETQ. The CDR3: CASSPSTGLNQETQYF. The CDR3 DNA sequence: TGCGCCAGCAGCCCCTCGACAGGTTTGAACCAAGAGACCCAGTACTTC.

This clonotype was observed many times. V gene TRBV28 combines with J gene TRBJ2-1, with D tentatively TRBD2 (7 bases). V lost 10 bases to trimming and J lost 4 bases, with 20 bases between them. The CDR3 contains 15 residues. The germline V gene has CDR1 MDHEN and CDR2 SYDVKM. The CDR3 region is CATQGSGESYNEQFF. The CDR3 coding sequence is TGTGCCACCCAGGGGAGCGGGGAGAGTTACAATGAGCAGTTCTTC.

This clonotype has at least ten counts. The V gene is TRBV5-6, the J gene TRBJ2-4; no clear D. Trimming removed 2 bases at V and 6 bases at J, with 9 bases between. The CDR3 has 13 amino acids. Germline CDR1 and CDR2: SGHDT and YYEEEE. The CDR3 is CASSLVPLNIQYF. DNA for the CDR3: TGTGCCAGCAGCTTAGTGCCCTTAAACATTCAGTACTTC.